The clone carrying this TCR beta chain was counted between two and nine times. Its antigen is unknown. This sample was taken from a study of vaccination effects on CD4 cells after COVID-19. Study as a whole: Convalescent patients, three in all, were sampled both early and late after vaccination. Post-vaccine draws lagged the second dose by a median of 72 days. General study results and limits: In the study, convalescent patients were few, and early post-infection timepoints were absent.

Method: immunoSEQ multiplex PCR; TCRdb's copy keeps in-frame clones and lacks some. The table has 35,000 to 45,000 clones, less than 85% seen once; the top ten hold 3% to 4%. With 10 days of culture completed, CD4+ T cells were isolated. PCR-confirmed SARS-CoV-2 infection occurred in the person between March and December 2020. Subjects were given two BNT162b2 or mRNA-1273 vaccine doses. The CDR3 covers 14 residues. After removal of 0 bases from V and 9 bases from J, the junction contained 9 bases not matched to a gene. Germline lookup yields CDR1 SGHDT and CDR2 YYEEEE. Here the sequenced sample was CD4+ T cells from PBMCs cultured without peptide, taken after COVID-19 vaccination. The J gene is TRBJ2-7, the V gene TRBV5-6; 7 bases match TRBD1. The sequence was obtained from a human donor who had a prior SARS-CoV-2 infection. The CDR3 region is CASSLVSARGMQYF. In DNA form, the CDR3 reads TGTGCCAGCAGCTTGGTATCGGCCAGGGGGATGCAGTACTTC.